This T cell receptor (beta chain) was documented in a study of lung T cells in sarcoidosis with Löfgren's syndrome. TCRdb itself ran the reads through MiXCR, one entry per CDR3 protein. The sample has under 25,000 distinct CDR3 sequences, around 20% seen once. Overall study results and limits: The most expanded V genes in Löfgren's patients were reportedly TRAV12-1 and TRBV2.

This CDR3 comprises 12 residues. Germline values: CDR1 SEHNR, CDR2 FQNEAQ (reference sequence). Trimming removed 2 bases from V and 3 bases from J, with 4 bases in between. This clonotype was seen a handful of times. Its cognate antigen is unknown. The sample comprised CD4+ T cells from bronchoalveolar lavage. This chain uses TRBV7-9 with TRBJ1-2; D not resolved. The TCR sequence derives from a human donor with sarcoidosis (Löfgren's syndrome or another form), or a control subject (not recorded which). The CDR3 reads CASSLSDYGYTF. The CDR3 nucleotides are TGTGCCAGCAGCTTATCAGACTATGGCTACACCTTC. Full variable domain (missing parts from reference TRBV7-9 and TRBJ1-2): DTGVSQNPRHKITKRGQNVTFRCDPISEHNRLYWYRQTLGQGPEFLTYFQNEAQLEKSRLLSDRFSAERPKGSFSTLEIQRTEQGDSAMYLCASSLSDYGYTFGSGTRLTVV.